This passage covers 9 T cell receptor beta chains from one sample sequenced in a study of blood T cells in healthy people across ages. Combining a sample-barcoded 5' primer with a J-beta primer mix, a second PCR ran for roughly 7 to 11 cycles. TCRdb processed the 5' RACE reads anew with MiXCR; each CDR3 protein has one entry. The sample records under 2,000,000 distinct CDR3 sequences, roughly 49% being singletons. The sequenced sample consisted of blood. The receptor set was obtained from a woman aged 40 to 49 in good health.

This clonotype was recorded a few times. This chain uses TRBV20-1 with TRBJ2-5; 11 positions agree with TRBD2. The germline V gene has CDR1 DFQATT and CDR2 SNEGSKA (reference sequence). With 2 bases clipped from V and 3 bases from J, the junction kept 5 bases outside the gene matches. This CDR3 spans 15 amino acids. CDR3 DNA: TGCAGTGCTAGAAATAGGGGACTAGCGGAAGAGACCCAGTACTTC. Translated, it gives CSARNRGLAEETQYF.

The chain uses TRBV18 and TRBJ2-3; possible D gene TRBD1, 5 bases. This CDR3 is built from 16 residues. Germline CDR1 is KGHSH and CDR2 is LQKENI. The V end was cut by 0 bases, the J end by 2 bases, with 12 bases between. The CDR3 is CASSPPNTGFTDTQYF. Here the CDR3 DNA reads TGTGCCAGCTCACCACCAAACACAGGATTCACAGATACGCAGTATTTT.

J is TRBJ2-7 and V is TRBV10-1; TRBD1 is a possible D gene (6 bases). This CDR3 has 14 amino acids. Trimming shortened V by 0 bases and J by 2 bases, and 8 bases separated the two germline ends. Germline V gene sequence: CDR1 WNHNN, CDR2 SYGVQD (reference sequence). In DNA, the CDR3 is TGCGCCAGCAGTGAGTCGGGGGCCCCCTACGAGCAGTACTTC. It is translated as CASSESGAPYEQYF.

V and J are TRBV5-1 and TRBJ1-1; D not resolved. Between the trimmed V and J ends, which lost 4 bases and 0 bases, there was a span of 13 bases. Germline CDR1 reads SGHRS; CDR2 reads YFSETQ. The CDR3 is made up of 15 amino acids. For the CDR3, the DNA is TGCGCCAGCAGCGCACGAGGAGGAATGAACACTGAAGCTTTCTTT. Its translation is CASSARGGMNTEAFF.

The chain links TRBV24-1 to TRBJ2-1, with TRBD1 matching over 8 bases. Trimming removed 0 bases from V and 2 bases from J; junction bases left unmatched: 14. CDR1 is KGHDR and CDR2 is SFDVKD in the germline V gene. This CDR3 region has 20 residues. CDR3 protein: CATSDLGRPPRRGPYNEQFF. For the CDR3, the DNA is TGTGCCACCAGTGATTTGGGCAGGCCCCCGCGCAGGGGGCCCTACAATGAGCAGTTCTTC.

This chain joins TRBV6-6 and TRBJ2-4, with 7 bases fitting TRBD1. The J call is uncertain, as TRBJ2-7 better fits the DNA end. Germline assignment: CDR1 MNHNY and CDR2 SVGAGI (reference sequence). This CDR3 contains 15 residues. The CDR3 nucleotides read TGTGCCAGCAGTTCTTTCGGGACAGAACCTTACGAGCAGTACTTC. Encoded protein: CASSSFGTEPYEQYF.

V usage is TRBV20-1 and J usage is TRBJ2-3; 7 bases are shared with TRBD2. V shed 6 bases, J shed 6 bases, and the junction held 15 bases outside the gene matches. Germline lookup yields CDR1 DFQATT and CDR2 SNEGSKA (reference sequence). This CDR3 region has 15 residues. CDR3 amino acids: CSARLPGRGLDTQYF. The CDR3 DNA follows: TGCAGTGCGCGCCTCCCTGGGCGGGGGTTGGATACGCAGTATTTT.

The chain joins TRBV2 to TRBJ2-1; no clear D gene. Trimming left V 7 bases short and J 2 bases short, with 9 bases between. From germline, CDR1 is SNHLY and CDR2 FYNNEI. The CDR3 runs 13 residues. CDR3 residues: CASNQAPYNEQFF. In nucleotides, the CDR3 is TGTGCCAGCAACCAGGCCCCCTACAATGAGCAGTTCTTC.

Only a few counts were recorded for this clonotype. CDR3 residues: CASSEQGWVDGYTF. CDR3 nucleotides: TGTGCCAGCAGTGAACAGGGTTGGGTGGATGGCTACACCTTC. This chain uses TRBV6-1 with TRBJ1-2; D perhaps matches TRBD1 (5 bases). V lost 2 bases to trimming and J lost 6 bases, with 13 bases between them. From germline, CDR1 is MNHNS and CDR2 SASEGT. The CDR3 extends over 14 amino acids.